These 7 T cell receptor beta chains were all obtained from the same sample, sequenced in a study of Graves' ophthalmopathy and Graves' hyperthyroidism. Amplification of the TCR beta CDR3 regions used RNA transcripts (as template). The authors performed first-round RT-PCR with HTBI primers and then a second-round multiplex PCR. TCRdb reprocessed the multiplex PCR reads via MiXCR and lists one record per CDR3 protein. The table has approximately 640,000 distinct CDR3 sequences, about 40% seen once. Sequenced material: peripheral blood. The receptor set was obtained from an adult man with Graves' ophthalmopathy.

CDR3 amino acids: CASSQDGDRERDEKLFF. The DNA for the CDR3 is TGTGCCAGCAGCCAAGACGGCGACAGGGAGCGCGATGAAAAACTGTTTTTT. The chain carries TRBV4-2 and TRBJ1-4; 7 bases line up with TRBD1. Germline CDR1 is LGHNA and CDR2 is YNFKEQ. J gave up 6 bases and V 0 bases, and 10 bases lay outside the gene matches. There are 17 residues in the CDR3.

V is TRBV2 and J is TRBJ2-7; D is perhaps TRBD2 (6 bases). The CDR3 loop spans 14 amino acids. Per the germline V gene, CDR1 is SNHLY and CDR2 is FYNNEI. V lost 8 bases and J lost 2, with 16 bases in between. The CDR3 DNA follows: TGTGCCAGCGGATCGGGAGATAGAACCTACGAGCAGTACTTC. This gives the protein CASGSGDRTYEQYF. Filled out from reference TRBV2 and TRBJ2-7, the complete variable domain reads EPEVTQTPSHQVTQMGQEVILRCVPISNHLYFYWYRQILGQKVEFLVSFYNNEISEKSEIFDDQFSVERPDGSNFTLKIRSTKLEDSAMYFCASGSGDRTYEQYFGPGTRLTVT.

The chain uses TRBV7-2 and TRBJ2-7; D is perhaps TRBD1 (5 bases). Germline V gene sequence: CDR1 SGHTA, CDR2 FQGNSA. The V end lost 4 bases, the J end lost 7 bases, and 17 bases lay between the germline ends. This CDR3 has 14 amino acids. The CDR3 loop is CASSSQGQGAEQYF. For the CDR3, the DNA is TGTGCCAGCAGCTCCCAAGGGCAGGGCGCTGAGCAGTACTTC.

The genes are TRBV15 and TRBJ2-7; the match to TRBD1 covers 10 bases. CDR3 size: 14 residues. Germline V lookup: CDR1 LNHNV, CDR2 YYDKDF (reference sequence). The junction had 5 bases not matched to a gene; V was cut back by 3 bases and J by 6 bases. The CDR3 loop is CATSSTGTGVEQYF. DNA of the CDR3: TGTGCCACCAGCAGCACCGGGACAGGGGTCGAGCAGTACTTC.

As to this clonotype: One end of the junction is discordant with germline, which a read error may explain. The V and J genes are TRBV9 and TRBJ1-1; no reliable D call. CDR3 length: 16 residues. Per germline, CDR1 SGDLS and CDR2 YYNGEE. The CDR3 region is CASSVGTTRLDAEAFF. As DNA, the CDR3 is TGTGCCAGTAGCGTAGGTACGACCCGACTGGACGCTGAAGCTTTCTTT.

The sample holds many counts of this clonotype. DNA for the CDR3: TGTGCCATCAGTGATTGGGGGCCCCTCCACTTT. Residues: CAISDWGPLHF. The gene calls are TRBV10-3 and TRBJ1-6; possibly TRBD1 for D (5 bases). The CDR3 consists of 11 residues. The V gene's germline CDR1 is ENHRY and CDR2 SYGVKD. The V end lost 3 bases, the J end lost 13 bases, and 7 bases lay between the germline ends.

Ten or more counts support this clonotype. The V gene is TRBV13, the J gene TRBJ2-2; 13 nucleotides line up with TRBD2. From germline, CDR1 is PRHDT and CDR2 FYEKMQ (reference sequence). Trimming removed 6 bases from V and 7 bases from J; junction bases left unmatched: 5. CDR3 length equals 15 residues. As DNA, the CDR3 is TGTGCCAGCAGACTAGCGGGAGGGCGCCACGGGGAGCTGTTTTTT. Residues: CASRLAGGRHGELFF.